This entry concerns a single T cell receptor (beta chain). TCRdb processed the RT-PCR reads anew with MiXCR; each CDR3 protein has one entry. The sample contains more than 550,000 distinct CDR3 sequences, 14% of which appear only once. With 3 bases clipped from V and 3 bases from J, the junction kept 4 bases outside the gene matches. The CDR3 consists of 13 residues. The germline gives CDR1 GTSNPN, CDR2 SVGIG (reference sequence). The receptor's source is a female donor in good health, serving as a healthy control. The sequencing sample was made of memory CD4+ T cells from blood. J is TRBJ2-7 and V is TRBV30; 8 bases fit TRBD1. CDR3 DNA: TGTGCCTGGAGCCTCGACAGGGGCTACGAGCAGTACTTC. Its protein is CAWSLDRGYEQYF.